The clone carrying this T cell receptor beta chain was recorded only once. Its antigen remains unidentified. Assay used: immunoSEQ multiplex PCR; TCRdb lists only in-frame clones, some missing. The table has about 34,000 clones, 76% seen once. Every patient experienced relapse after autologous stem cell transplantation, and brentuximab vedotin exposure varied. This entry is derived from a study of PD-1 blockade in classical Hodgkin lymphoma. The CDR3 sequence is 15 residues long. The germline V and J ends were trimmed by 7 bases and 0 bases, with 12 bases remaining between them. Germline CDR1 reads MGHDK; CDR2 reads SYGVNS. Findings and limits, study-wide: Complete responders matched newly diagnosed patients in baseline diversity.

The sequenced sample was peripheral blood mononuclear cells (PBMCs), obtained before the second cycle of nivolumab. J is TRBJ2-2 and V is TRBV25-1; possibly TRBD1 or TRBD2 for D (6 bases each). This receptor was obtained from a human donor with classical Hodgkin lymphoma. The CDR3 region is CASTAGGANTGELFF. CDR3 DNA: TGTGCCAGCACCGCCGGGGGCGCGAACACCGGGGAGCTGTTTTTT.